This TCR beta chain was captured by sequencing in a study of identical twins. Whole-study findings and limits: With beta out-of-frame sequences, excess sharing by twins was weaker. The study found that models underestimated out-of-frame TCR alpha sharing in monozygotic twins. Researchers reported excess low generation probability among twin-shared out-of-frame alpha sequences.

This CDR3 is built from 14 residues. The V and J ends lost 2 bases and 1 base respectively, with 5 bases between them. Germline V CDR1 and CDR2: SNHLY, FYNNEI. Unique molecular identifiers were present on the cDNA, which also gained a universal primer site by template switching. Each CDR3 protein is one row after TCRdb ran MiXCR on the 5' RACE reads. The table records 450,000 to 650,000 distinct CDR3 sequences, about 15% of them present only once. This clonotype was recorded many times. The antigen is undetermined. This sample also belongs to another study, concerning yellow fever vaccine responses in identical twins.

The chain is built from TRBV2 and TRBJ2-2; no firm D call. The specimen was CD4+ T cells sorted from blood. The TCR sequence derives from a woman under 30 in good health. CDR3 in DNA: TGTGCCAGCAGTGAATGGGGGAACACCGGGGAGCTGTTTTTT. Its protein product is CASSEWGNTGELFF. Full variable domain (outside the CDR3, taken from reference TRBV2 and TRBJ2-2): EPEVTQTPSHQVTQMGQEVILRCVPISNHLYFYWYRQILGQKVEFLVSFYNNEISEKSEIFDDQFSVERPDGSNFTLKIRSTKLEDSAMYFCASSEWGNTGELFFGEGSRLTVL.